These T cell receptor beta chains were read from a single sample in a study of monozygotic twins with cystic fibrosis. Data came from immunoSEQ multiplex PCR; TCRdb stores just in-frame clones and leaves some out. The sample contains over 14,000 clones, 70% to 90% of which appear only once. Sequenced sample: blood. The receptors originated from a boy younger than 18 with cystic fibrosis. The CDR3 runs from the conserved cysteine through the conserved F or W. The D gene is left open where the match is weak.

v_gene: TRBV30
d_gene: .
j_gene: TRBJ2-5
CDR3aa: CAWSRTPERTYF

v_gene: TRBV20-1
d_gene: TRBD2
j_gene: TRBJ2-3
CDR3aa: CSAKLARAIVF

v_gene: TRBV27
d_gene: .
j_gene: TRBJ2-7
CDR3aa: CASSFYGRATYEQYF

v_gene: TRBV30
d_gene: TRBD1
j_gene: TRBJ1-6
CDR3aa: CAWDGTGFRNSPLHF

v_gene: TRBV9
d_gene: .
j_gene: TRBJ1-2
CDR3aa: CASSVALGGNYGYTF

v_gene: TRBV5-5
d_gene: .
j_gene: TRBJ1-6
CDR3aa: CASSRSSVGIDYNSPLHF

v_gene: TRBV5-6
d_gene: .
j_gene: TRBJ2-2
CDR3aa: CASSHVEGGELFF

v_gene: TRBV28
d_gene: .
j_gene: TRBJ2-7
CDR3aa: CASRYEQYF

v_gene: TRBV20-1
d_gene: .
j_gene: TRBJ2-3
CDR3aa: CSAITDTQYF

v_gene: TRBV7-9
d_gene: .
j_gene: TRBJ1-1
CDR3aa: CASSPIRAEAFF

v_gene: TRBV19
d_gene: TRBD1
j_gene: TRBJ1-4
CDR3aa: CASSQGAVEKLFF

v_gene: TRBV7-9
d_gene: TRBD2
j_gene: TRBJ2-1
CDR3aa: CASSLESSLAGSSYNEQFF

v_gene: TRBV7-8
d_gene: TRBD1
j_gene: TRBJ2-7
CDR3aa: CASSLGTGPYEQYF

v_gene: TRBV6-5
d_gene: .
j_gene: TRBJ1-2
CDR3aa: CASRPRTDPYGYTF

v_gene: TRBV6-1
d_gene: .
j_gene: TRBJ1-5
CDR3aa: CASRVTAYSNQPQHF

v_gene: TRBV27
d_gene: .
j_gene: TRBJ2-7
CDR3aa: CASSRDGQTYEQYF

v_gene: TRBV5-5
d_gene: .
j_gene: TRBJ2-7
CDR3aa: CASSAQVYEQYF

v_gene: TRBV4-2
d_gene: TRBD2
j_gene: TRBJ2-7
CDR3aa: CASSLGLAAAAYEQYF

v_gene: TRBV7-3
d_gene: .
j_gene: TRBJ2-3
CDR3aa: CASSFRDLPDTQYF

v_gene: TRBV5-1
d_gene: .
j_gene: TRBJ1-6
CDR3aa: CASSLLRHNSPLHF

v_gene: TRBV20-1
d_gene: .
j_gene: TRBJ2-1
CDR3aa: CSALSRCWLF

v_gene: TRBV6-5
d_gene: .
j_gene: TRBJ1-4
CDR3aa: CASSYSFLDVNEKLFF

v_gene: TRBV10-2
d_gene: .
j_gene: TRBJ2-7
CDR3aa: CASRRGAIDEQYF

v_gene: TRBV14
d_gene: TRBD1
j_gene: TRBJ2-7
CDR3aa: CASSQTGGIYEQYF

v_gene: TRBV19
d_gene: .
j_gene: TRBJ1-5
CDR3aa: CASSYQSQPQHF

v_gene: TRBV9
d_gene: TRBD2
j_gene: TRBJ2-5
CDR3aa: CASSEPGLASTETQYF

v_gene: TRBV6-1
d_gene: TRBD2
j_gene: TRBJ2-5
CDR3aa: CASSETGGETQYF

v_gene: TRBV6-6
d_gene: .
j_gene: TRBJ1-6
CDR3aa: CASSYSRGDPLHF

v_gene: TRBV4-2
d_gene: .
j_gene: TRBJ2-6
CDR3aa: CASSQKQGSSGANVLTF

v_gene: TRBV18
d_gene: TRBD1
j_gene: TRBJ1-4
CDR3aa: CASSPMGQGVEKLFF

v_gene: TRBV6-6
d_gene: .
j_gene: TRBJ1-1
CDR3aa: CASSLNSGAAIEAFF

v_gene: TRBV5-1
d_gene: TRBD2
j_gene: TRBJ2-7
CDR3aa: CASSLEAGVPYEQYF

v_gene: TRBV10-3
d_gene: TRBD1
j_gene: TRBJ1-2
CDR3aa: CAITRQGSYGYTF

v_gene: TRBV5-1
d_gene: TRBD2
j_gene: TRBJ2-1
CDR3aa: CASSLDPLAGSEQFF

v_gene: TRBV29-1
d_gene: TRBD1
j_gene: TRBJ1-2
CDR3aa: CSVETHRGEGYGYTF

v_gene: TRBV7-9
d_gene: TRBD1
j_gene: TRBJ1-2
CDR3aa: CASSPRQGPYGYTF

v_gene: TRBV19
d_gene: .
j_gene: TRBJ1-5
CDR3aa: CASSAQGGNQPQHF

v_gene: TRBV30
d_gene: .
j_gene: TRBJ1-1
CDR3aa: CAWSVGSNTEAFF

v_gene: TRBV27
d_gene: .
j_gene: TRBJ1-3
CDR3aa: CASSLGGEYGNTIYF

v_gene: TRBV7-9
d_gene: TRBD2
j_gene: TRBJ2-1
CDR3aa: CASRGSRGGSNRDNEQFF

v_gene: TRBV5-6
d_gene: .
j_gene: TRBJ1-3
CDR3aa: CARGRFTIYF

v_gene: TRBV18
d_gene: TRBD2
j_gene: TRBJ2-5
CDR3aa: CASSPSPAGRETQYF

v_gene: TRBV5-1
d_gene: .
j_gene: TRBJ1-1
CDR3aa: CASSSMTYNTEAFF

v_gene: TRBV27
d_gene: .
j_gene: TRBJ2-7
CDR3aa: CASTSSLATTYEQYF

v_gene: TRBV6-1
d_gene: TRBD1
j_gene: TRBJ2-5
CDR3aa: CASSPGTGRTQYF